This T cell receptor beta chain was recovered during a study of Ad26.COV2.S vaccination and SARS-CoV-2 variants. Clones were read by immunoSEQ multiplex PCR, and TCRdb kept only the in-frame ones, dropping some. The table includes a few hundred thousand clones, 88% detected once. Stated treatment: 15 to 20 received Ad26.COV2.S at low or high dose, single or two shots; about 5 received placebo; per-sample allocation not given. Repertoires come from day 63 after the first vaccine or placebo injection. On this clone itself: What it binds is unknown.

Germline CDR1 is PRHDT and CDR2 is FYEKMQ (reference sequence). V was shortened by 5 bases and J by 5 bases, with 25 bases between the two germline ends. This CDR3 region has 19 residues. Whole-study results and caveats: It was vaccine recipients, not placebo recipients, who had the higher spike-specific TCR breadth.

The chain uses TRBV13 and TRBJ1-6, with a tentative D call TRBD1 (6 bases). The receptor was derived from a person between 18 and 59 years old who received the Ad26.COV2.S COVID-19 vaccine or a placebo. The sample consisted of peripheral blood, taken in a trial of Ad26.COV2.S vaccine versus placebo. CDR3 bases: TGTGCCAGCAGCCCTCGAAACGGTCGGGGGCCCCCGAATAATTCACCCCTCCACTTT. Its protein product is CASSPRNGRGPPNNSPLHF.